These 22 T cell receptor beta chains originate from one sample sequenced in a study of blood T cells in healthy people across ages. Primers used in a second PCR of roughly 6 to 11 cycles were a sample-barcoded 5' primer and a J-beta primer mix. MiXCR, applied by TCRdb to the 5' RACE reads, yields one record per CDR3 protein. The data hold about 1.6 million distinct CDR3 sequences, with almost 35% observed a single time. The source material was blood. These receptors came from a woman aged 30 to 39 in good health.

The V gene is TRBV7-3, the J gene TRBJ2-3, with TRBD2 matching 10 bases. Germline V gene data show CDR1 as SGHTA and CDR2 as FQGTGA. This CDR3 is 15 amino acids long. The V and J ends lost 6 bases and 0 bases, in that order; junction bases with no gene match: 3. The CDR3 loop is CASSSGGTSTDTQYF. Here the CDR3 DNA reads TGTGCCAGCAGTAGCGGGGGGACGAGCACAGATACGCAGTATTTT.

V is TRBV5-6 and J is TRBJ2-7; perhaps D is TRBD1 or TRBD2 (5 bases each). Germline CDR1 SGHDT, CDR2 YYEEEE. The V and J ends lost 0 bases and 6 bases respectively, with 16 bases between them. This CDR3 comprises 15 residues. The CDR3 loop reads CASSLVDKRPLEQYF. CDR3 DNA sequence: TGTGCCAGCAGCTTGGTGGACAAGCGGCCTCTCGAGCAGTACTTC.

CDR3 loop: CASSPYGTSLTDTQYF. For the CDR3, the DNA is TGTGCCAGCAGCCCTTATGGGACTAGCCTCACAGATACGCAGTATTTT. The chain couples TRBV7-9 to TRBJ2-3; 9 bases are a match to TRBD2. CDR3 length: 16 amino acids. The junction had 8 bases not matched to a gene; V was cut back by 5 bases and J by 2 bases. CDR1 is SEHNR, CDR2 FQNEAQ, per germline (reference sequence).

This clonotype was picked up a small number of times. The V gene is TRBV13, the J gene TRBJ2-5; 8 bases line up with TRBD2. Germline V lookup: CDR1 PRHDT, CDR2 FYEKMQ (reference sequence). This CDR3 is built from 16 residues. The junction had 5 bases not matched to a gene; V was cut back by 0 bases and J by 2 bases. CDR3 nucleotide sequence: TGTGCCAGCAGCTTAGGTAGCCGGGGGGGACAAGAGACCCAGTACTTC. This translates into CASSLGSRGGQETQYF. The full variable domain, with the rest looked up from reference TRBV13 and TRBJ2-5, is AAGVIQSPRHLIKEKRETATLKCYPIPRHDTVYWYQQGPGQDPQFLISFYEKMQSDKGSIPDRFSAQQFSDYHSELNMSSLELGDSALYFCASSLGSRGGQETQYFGPGTRLLVL.

The genes are TRBV7-8 and TRBJ1-3; the D gene is possibly TRBD1 (6 bases). CDR1 SGHVS and CDR2 FQNEAQ come from the germline V gene. This CDR3 spans 13 amino acids. V shed 8 bases and J shed 0 bases, with 8 bases lying between them. Written as DNA, the CDR3 is TGTGCCAGCGGACAGCGCTCTGGAAACACCATATATTTT. This encodes CASGQRSGNTIYF.

With respect to this clonotype: This may be a read error: a much more frequent sequence differs by one nucleotide. Without the conserved terminal phenylalanine or tryptophan, this CDR3 likely stems from a read error. This chain joins TRBV3-1 and TRBJ1-6; possible D gene TRBD1, 6 bases. Germline V gene data show CDR1 as LGHDT and CDR2 as YNNKEL (reference sequence). The germline V and J ends were trimmed by 4 bases and 7 bases, with 26 bases remaining between them. This CDR3 has 19 amino acids. CDR3 sequence reads: CASSPLGGLRGRPNSPLHL. The CDR3 DNA reads TGTGCCAGCAGCCCTCTCGGGGGCCTCCGTGGTCGGCCCAATTCACCCCTCCACCTT.

There are a few counts of this clonotype. Written as DNA, the CDR3 is TGTGCCAGCAGCTTGACTAGATCCTACAATGAGCAGTACTTC. It translates to CASSLTRSYNEQYF. The genes are TRBV7-3 and TRBJ2-5; D perhaps matches TRBD2 (6 bases). The CDR3 sequence is 14 residues long. From germline, CDR1 is SGHTA and CDR2 FQGTGA. The ends were cut back, 3 bases at V and 11 bases at J, with 19 bases in the middle.

The V and J genes are TRBV3-1 and TRBJ2-3; D might be TRBD1 or TRBD2, each matching 7 bases. The germline V and J ends were trimmed by 6 bases and 1 base, with 14 bases remaining between them. Germline V CDR1 and CDR2: LGHDT, YNNKEL (reference sequence). CDR3 length: 15 residues. Written as DNA, the CDR3 is TGTGCCAGCAGGGCCAGGGGGGGCGGCACAGATACGCAGTATTTT. Protein: CASRARGGGTDTQYF.

The table lists this clonotype with many counts. This chain links TRBV3-1 with TRBJ2-7; 8 bases agree with TRBD2. The junction had 13 bases not matched to a gene; V was cut back by 4 bases and J by 5 bases. This CDR3 contains 16 residues. CDR1 and CDR2 from the germline V gene are LGHDT and YNNKEL (reference sequence). CDR3 nucleotide sequence: TGTGCCAGCAGCCTCTTGAGCGGGAGTACTAAGAACGAGCAGTACTTC. Encoded protein: CASSLLSGSTKNEQYF.

This chain links TRBV10-3 with TRBJ2-2; 11 bases fit TRBD2. Germline V gene data show CDR1 as ENHRY and CDR2 as SYGVKD. CDR3 length equals 15 residues. The J segment lost 1 base and the V segment lost 6 bases, leaving 1 base of the junction unmatched. CDR3 residues: CAIRGTSGNTGELFF. As DNA, the CDR3 is TGTGCCATCAGGGGGACTAGCGGGAACACCGGGGAGCTGTTTTTT.

This chain connects TRBV20-1 to TRBJ2-5; a possible D gene is TRBD2 (6 bases). This CDR3 contains 15 residues. CDR1 and CDR2 from the germline V gene are DFQATT and SNEGSKA (reference sequence). V gave up 3 bases and J gave up 4 bases, with 18 bases separating them. The CDR3 reads CSASNGEEIRETQYF. In DNA, the CDR3 is TGCAGTGCTAGTAACGGGGAGGAGATAAGAGAGACCCAGTACTTC.

This clonotype was picked up a small number of times. This chain links TRBV24-1 with TRBJ2-7; D remains unclear. The CDR3 runs to 11 residues. The germline gives CDR1 KGHDR, CDR2 SFDVKD. Trimming took off 5 bases at V and 6 bases at J, with 7 bases between the two ends. CDR3 nucleotide sequence: TGTGCCACCAGTGCGGCTTCCGAGCAGTACTTC. It specifies CATSAASEQYF.

The gene calls are TRBV6-2 or TRBV6-3 and TRBJ1-1; D uncertain. V was cut by 2 bases and J by 8 bases, with 9 bases left in between. The CDR3 sequence is 12 residues long. Germline V gene data show CDR1 as MNHEY and CDR2 as SVGEGT. The CDR3 loop reads CASSYAAREAFF. The CDR3 nucleotides are TGTGCCAGCAGTTACGCGGCTCGGGAAGCTTTCTTT.

This clonotype was recorded a few times. V gene TRBV27 combines with J gene TRBJ2-7; D possibly matches TRBD1 or TRBD2 (5 bases each). Germline CDR1 MNHEY, CDR2 SMNVEV (reference sequence). The CDR3 covers 14 residues. V dropped 0 bases and J dropped 9 bases, with 15 bases sitting between them. The CDR3 DNA reads as TGTGCCAGCAGTTTATCGGTTGGGGGAGTAGGGCAGTACTTC. Residues: CASSLSVGGVGQYF.

The chain combines TRBV6-1 with TRBJ2-5; TRBD2 aligns across 7 bases. The trim removed 5 bases at V and 9 bases at J, leaving 18 bases unmatched. The CDR3 loop spans 16 amino acids. The germline gives CDR1 MNHNS, CDR2 SASEGT. CDR3 DNA sequence: TGTGCCAGCAGTCTATCCCCGGGACTACTAGTCGAGTCCCAGTACTTC. Amino acids: CASSLSPGLLVESQYF.

This clonotype was seen only a few times. The chain joins TRBV6-5 to TRBJ2-7; 13 bases map to TRBD2. The CDR3 covers 16 residues. The V segment lost 0 bases and the J segment 4 bases; nucleotides outside the gene matches: 3. Germline V lookup: CDR1 MNHEY, CDR2 SVGAGI. The CDR3 coding sequence is TGTGCCAGCAGTTACTCGGGACTAGCGGGACTATACGAGCAGTACTTC. Translation: CASSYSGLAGLYEQYF.

This clonotype has ten or more counts. The rearrangement uses TRBV12-3 or TRBV12-4 and TRBJ2-1, with 7 nucleotides matching TRBD2. This CDR3 has 11 residues. Unmatched junction bases numbered 5, after V lost 3 bases and J lost 15 bases. CDR3 coding DNA: TGTGCCAGCAGTTTCGAGCGGGACCTGTTCTTC. Its translation is CASSFERDLFF.

This rearrangement joins TRBV2 to TRBJ2-1; 8 bases are a match to TRBD2. The V and J ends lost 6 bases and 2 bases, in that order; junction bases with no gene match: 9. This CDR3 contains 16 residues. Germline V CDR1 and CDR2: SNHLY, FYNNEI. The CDR3 DNA follows: TGTGCCAGCAGGACCCAGGGAGCGGGAGCCTACAATGAGCAGTTCTTC. It encodes CASRTQGAGAYNEQFF.

On this clonotype itself: Being one base from a much bigger clone, this may be a read error. The J gene is TRBJ2-7, the V gene TRBV6-2 or TRBV6-3; 11 bases map to TRBD2. CDR1 is MNHEY, CDR2 SVGEGT, per germline. The V gene end was trimmed by 2 bases and the J gene end by 7 bases; junction bases not matched to a gene: 4. The CDR3 is 14 amino acids. The CDR3 spells CASSYETSGIEQYF. CDR3 coding DNA: TGTGCCAGCAGTTACGAGACTAGCGGGATTGAGCAGTACTTC.

The chain is built from TRBV9 and TRBJ2-1; D not resolved. The V end lost 0 bases, the J end lost 5 bases, and 6 bases lay between the germline ends. Germline-derived CDR1 and CDR2 are SGDLS and YYNGEE. The CDR3 contains 13 residues. The CDR3 DNA reads as TGTGCCAGCAGCGTAGACTTACACAATGAGCAGTTCTTC. Translation gives CASSVDLHNEQFF.

Details on this clonotype: A much larger clone differs by one base, so this may be a read error. The chain employs TRBV10-3 and TRBJ2-5; the D gene is possibly TRBD2 (6 bases). The J call is uncertain, as TRBJ2-7 better fits the DNA end. CDR3 size: 14 residues. CDR1 is ENHRY and CDR2 is SYGVKD in the germline V gene. The CDR3, as DNA: TGTGCCATCGGTCGATCTGCGGGGACTGGCGAGCAGTACTTC. As protein: CAIGRSAGTGEQYF.

V and J are TRBV7-2 and TRBJ1-2, with a possible D match to TRBD1 (6 bases). The CDR3 contains 15 residues. The germline gives CDR1 SGHTA, CDR2 FQGNSA. The V end lost 1 base, the J end lost 4 bases, and 13 bases lay between the germline ends. The CDR3 region is CASSLDRRGSYGYTF. Here the CDR3 DNA reads TGTGCCAGCAGCTTAGATCGTAGGGGGAGCTATGGCTACACCTTC.